Following are 14 T cell receptor beta chains from one sample sequenced in a study of response to subunit inactivated influenza vaccine (dated by TCRdb to between 2017 and 2018). The library was generated by RT-PCR. These reads were obtained on an Illumina HiSeq 2500. The public reads were reanalyzed by TCRdb: fastp trimming at Q25, MiXCR alignment, in-frame beta chains only. Rows are combined by CDR3 protein, so each entry shows the most common genes and DNA. The sample data list 500,000 to 600,000 distinct CDR3 sequences, and roughly 12% of these were observed just once. The ten largest clones represent roughly 10% of the sample. Specimen: PBMCs from blood, collected on the day of vaccination. The receptors derive from a man in his fifties who received an inactivated influenza vaccine. Donor details come from another sample of the same person, matched by shared clones.

V and J are TRBV11-2 and TRBJ2-6; perhaps TRBD2 as D (5 bases). Per the germline V gene, CDR1 is SGHAT and CDR2 is FQNNGV. The length of the CDR3 is 15 residues. Trimming stripped 6 bases from V and 1 base from J, with 10 bases between. CDR3 nucleotide sequence: TGTGCCAGCAGAGCAAGGGAGTCTGGGGCCAACGTCCTGACTTTC. The encoded protein is CASRARESGANVLTF.

This clonotype was detected a few times. This chain joins TRBV7-2 and TRBJ2-3; D is unresolved. CDR1 SGHTA and CDR2 FQGNSA come from the germline V gene. V lost 6 bases and J 5 bases, leaving 12 bases between the germline ends. The CDR3 covers 13 residues. The chain's CDR3 is CASSLQTGDTQYF. The CDR3 region has the DNA TGTGCCAGCAGTCTCCAAACGGGAGATACGCAGTATTTT.

This rearrangement joins TRBV4-3 to TRBJ1-5; D gene unclear. CDR1 is LGHNA and CDR2 is YSLEER in the germline V gene. This CDR3 contains 14 residues. With 0 bases removed from V and 6 bases from J, the gap between germline ends came to 9 bases. CDR3 sequence reads: CASSQESRGQPQHF. CDR3 in DNA: TGCGCCAGCAGCCAAGAGTCCCGGGGTCAGCCCCAGCATTTT.

The chain joins TRBV24-1 to TRBJ2-2; no clear D gene. V was trimmed by 0 bases and J by 4 bases, leaving 5 bases between them. The CDR3 sequence is 14 residues long. Germline-derived CDR1 and CDR2 are KGHDR and SFDVKD. The CDR3 reads CATSDLRGTGELFF. The CDR3 DNA is TGTGCCACCAGTGATTTGCGCGGCACCGGGGAGCTGTTTTTT.

The chain is built from TRBV10-3 and TRBJ2-6, with 7 bases aligning to TRBD1. Unmatched junction bases numbered 7, after V lost 5 bases and J lost 0 bases. Per germline, CDR1 ENHRY and CDR2 SYGVKD. The length of the CDR3 is 17 residues. CDR3 amino acids: CAISPGQSSSGANVLTF. The CDR3 bases are TGTGCCATCAGTCCGGGACAGTCCAGCTCTGGGGCCAACGTCCTGACTTTC.

This clonotype was seen ten or more times. This chain uses TRBV2 with TRBJ1-4; D unresolved. This CDR3 has 11 residues. CDR1 SNHLY and CDR2 FYNNEI come from the germline V gene. The V and J ends lost 7 bases and 4 bases respectively, with 4 bases between them. This CDR3 reads CASTRNEKLFF. The CDR3 nucleotides are TGTGCCAGCACACGTAATGAAAAACTGTTTTTT.

This clonotype was seen a handful of times. V is TRBV7-2 and J is TRBJ2-3, with TRBD2 matching 9 bases. The CDR3 loop spans 16 amino acids. CDR1 is SGHTA, CDR2 FQGNSA, per germline. V shed 5 bases and J 2 bases; nucleotides not matched to a gene: 8. CDR3 bases: TGTGCCAGCAGCCAACCGACTAGCGGTTACACAGATACGCAGTATTTT. This translates into CASSQPTSGYTDTQYF. The full variable domain, its missing parts supplied by reference TRBV7-2 and TRBJ2-3, is GAGVSQSPSNKVTEKGKDVELRCDPISGHTALYWYRQSLGQGLEFLIYFQGNSAPDKSGLPSDRFSAERTGGSVSTLTIQRTQQEDSAVYLCASSQPTSGYTDTQYFGPGTRLTVL.

This clonotype was recorded a few times. This rearrangement joins TRBV5-6 to TRBJ2-5; D is ambiguous. The V and J ends lost 4 bases and 1 base respectively, with 14 bases between them. The CDR3 contains 15 residues. Germline V gives CDR1 SGHDT, CDR2 YYEEEE. This chain's CDR3 is CASSVYGPTQETQYF. CDR3 nucleotides: TGTGCCAGCAGCGTTTACGGACCGACCCAAGAGACCCAGTACTTC.

In DNA, the CDR3 is TGTGCCAGCAGTTCCAGACAGGGGACCTTATATGGCTACACCTTC. It encodes CASSSRQGTLYGYTF. The chain recombines TRBV6-5 with TRBJ1-2, with 8 nucleotides matching TRBD1. The germline V gene has CDR1 MNHEY and CDR2 SVGAGI. Trimming at V came to 4 bases and at J to 5 bases, leaving 9 bases not matched to a gene. The CDR3 extends over 15 amino acids.

The chain combines TRBV29-1 with TRBJ2-1; tentative D call: TRBD2 (6 bases). The CDR3 consists of 14 residues. With 3 bases removed from V and 9 bases from J, the gap between germline ends came to 18 bases. The germline V gene has CDR1 SQVTM and CDR2 ANQGSEA. CDR3: CSVETSPAGAEQFF. The CDR3 nucleotides are TGCAGCGTTGAGACTAGTCCTGCCGGGGCTGAGCAGTTCTTC.

This clonotype was recorded once. The chain recombines TRBV28 with TRBJ2-3; TRBD1 agrees at 11 bases. J gave up 3 bases and V 6 bases, and 5 bases lay outside the gene matches. Germline V lookup: CDR1 MDHEN, CDR2 SYDVKM. The CDR3 is 15 amino acids. CDR3 nucleotides: TGTGCCAGCAGCTTGGGACAGGGGGTAACAGATACGCAGTATTTT. It specifies CASSLGQGVTDTQYF. Based on the CDR3 plus reference TRBV28 and TRBJ2-3, the full variable domain is DVKVTQSSRYLVKRTGEKVFLECVQDMDHENMFWYRQDPGLGLRLIYFSYDVKMKEKGDIPEGYSVSREKKERFSLILESASTNQTSMYLCASSLGQGVTDTQYFGPGTRLTVL.

This clonotype has just a few counts. J is TRBJ2-7 and V is TRBV14; 7 nucleotides line up with TRBD2. This CDR3 is 15 amino acids long. Germline V gives CDR1 SGHDN, CDR2 FVKESK. J lost 7 bases, V lost 0 bases, and 9 bases had no gene match. CDR3: CASSQDEGGPSEQYF. In DNA, the CDR3 is TGTGCCAGCAGCCAAGATGAGGGAGGGCCAAGTGAGCAGTACTTC.

This clonotype was seen more than once but under ten times. The chain recombines TRBV10-3 with TRBJ2-5; 9 bases agree with TRBD2. The CDR3 runs 14 residues. V lost 3 bases, J lost 5 bases, and 4 bases stayed unmatched. Germline V gives CDR1 ENHRY, CDR2 SYGVKD. The CDR3 region is CAISDLAGVETQYF. CDR3 nucleotides: TGTGCCATCAGTGATTTAGCGGGGGTGGAGACCCAGTACTTC.

The sample holds a few counts of this clonotype. The CDR3 reads CASKTGGTYNEQFF. The CDR3 DNA is TGCGCCAGCAAAACAGGGGGTACCTACAATGAGCAGTTCTTC. The chain joins TRBV5-1 to TRBJ2-1, with TRBD1 identical over 8 bases. The germline V gene encodes CDR1 SGHRS and CDR2 YFSETQ. This CDR3 is 14 amino acids long. The V gene end was trimmed by 6 bases and the J gene end by 2 bases; junction bases not matched to a gene: 4.